These 21 T cell receptor beta chains were sequenced from one sample in a study of cytomegalovirus exposure and HLA in healthy donors. Data came from immunoSEQ multiplex PCR; TCRdb stores just in-frame clones and leaves some out. The sample yields fewer than 70,000 clones, over 75% seen once. Sequencing was performed on PBMCs. These receptors were taken from a man aged 18 to 30 in good health and CMV-seronegative.

The V gene is TRBV7-9, the J gene TRBJ1-2; TRBD1 might be the D (5 bases). The CDR3 totals 13 residues. Germline CDR1 is SEHNR and CDR2 is FQNEAQ (reference sequence). Trimming removed 1 base at V and 4 bases at J, with 7 bases between. This CDR3 is CASSLGGAYGYTF. The DNA of the CDR3 is TGTGCCAGCAGCTTAGGTGGGGCCTATGGCTACACCTTC.

CDR3 bases: TGTGCCAGCCAGAGGATAATGAACACTGAAGCTTTCTTT. Protein product: CASQRIMNTEAFF. The chain combines TRBV6-5 with TRBJ1-1, with no clear D. CDR3 size: 13 residues. Germline V gene data show CDR1 as MNHEY and CDR2 as SVGAGI. V lost 8 bases, J lost 0 bases, and 10 bases lay in between.

The rearrangement links TRBV21-1 to TRBJ2-5; TRBD2, the D gene given by the table, was not confirmed from the DNA. TRBV21-1 corresponds to a pseudogene. The CDR3 totals 14 residues. CDR3 sequence (DNA): TGTGCCAGCAGCACCGGGACTTGGGCAGAGACCCAGTACTTC. Its protein is CASSTGTWAETQYF.

This chain joins TRBV2 and TRBJ2-1; the D is unclear. This CDR3 has 16 amino acids. V lost 0 bases to trimming and J lost 3 bases, with 12 bases between them. Per germline, CDR1 SNHLY and CDR2 FYNNEI. The CDR3 sequence is CASSEASVSGYNEQFF. The CDR3, as DNA: TGTGCCAGCAGTGAAGCCTCGGTCTCCGGCTACAATGAGCAGTTCTTC.

V is TRBV19 and J is TRBJ2-1; D call uncertain. Per the germline V gene, CDR1 is LNHDA and CDR2 is SQIVND (reference sequence). Trimming shortened V by 1 base and J by 6 bases, and 10 bases separated the two germline ends. This CDR3 contains 14 residues. CDR3 region: CASSIGSTRNEQFF. The CDR3 DNA reads as TGTGCCAGTAGTATAGGTAGCACTCGCAATGAGCAGTTCTTC.

The chain joins TRBV18 to TRBJ2-1, with TRBD2 matching over 13 bases. The CDR3 sequence is 15 residues long. The V and J ends lost 4 bases and 5 bases, in that order; junction bases with no gene match: 2. Germline V gives CDR1 KGHSH, CDR2 LQKENI. The CDR3 loop reads CASSQLAGGNNEQFF. In nucleotides, the CDR3 is TGTGCCAGCTCACAACTAGCGGGAGGGAACAATGAGCAGTTCTTC. The full variable domain, in which reference TRBV18 and TRBJ2-1 provide the parts outside the CDR3, is NAGVMQNPRHLVRRRGQEARLRCSPMKGHSHVYWYRQLPEEGLKFMVYLQKENIIDESGMPKERFSAEFPKEGPSILRIQQVVRGDSAAYFCASSQLAGGNNEQFFGPGTRLTVL.

This chain connects TRBV4-2 to TRBJ2-3, with TRBD1 matching 9 bases. Per germline, CDR1 LGHNA and CDR2 YNFKEQ. This CDR3 spans 17 amino acids. J gave up 0 bases and V 8 bases, and 12 bases lay outside the gene matches. The CDR3 reads CASAGQGMRASTDTQYF. CDR3 nucleotide sequence: TGTGCCAGCGCCGGACAGGGGATGAGGGCTAGCACAGATACGCAGTATTTT.

V usage is TRBV29-1 and J usage is TRBJ2-5, with 9 bases aligning to TRBD2. V shed 1 base, J shed 4 bases, and the junction held 1 base outside the gene matches. The germline gives CDR1 SQVTM, CDR2 ANQGSEA. This CDR3 region has 13 residues. CDR3 loop: CSVEGAGGETQYF. CDR3 DNA sequence: TGCAGCGTTGAAGGAGCGGGAGGAGAGACCCAGTACTTC.

This rearrangement joins TRBV27 to TRBJ2-7, with 11 bases lining up with TRBD2. The CDR3 is 15 amino acids. Germline CDR1 MNHEY, CDR2 SMNVEV (reference sequence). The V segment lost 4 bases and the J segment 2 bases; nucleotides outside the gene matches: 4. The CDR3 loop is CASSWGLAVPYEQYF. CDR3 DNA sequence: TGTGCCAGCAGTTGGGGACTAGCGGTACCCTACGAGCAGTACTTC.

The chain is built from TRBV2 and TRBJ2-5; D perhaps matches TRBD1 (5 bases). The germline CDR1 and CDR2 sequences are SNHLY and FYNNEI. Trimming pared 8 bases from V and 7 bases from J, leaving 17 bases between. The CDR3 extends over 13 amino acids. CDR3 amino acids: CASGAYHGGTQYF. The CDR3, as DNA: TGTGCCAGCGGGGCGTACCACGGCGGGACCCAGTACTTC. Full variable domain (rest looked up from reference TRBV2 and TRBJ2-5): EPEVTQTPSHQVTQMGQEVILRCVPISNHLYFYWYRQILGQKVEFLVSFYNNEISEKSEIFDDQFSVERPDGSNFTLKIRSTKLEDSAMYFCASGAYHGGTQYFGPGTRLLVL.

The chain couples TRBV27 to TRBJ2-7, with D possibly TRBD1 on 6 matching bases. The CDR3 spans 16 residues. From germline, CDR1 is MNHEY and CDR2 SMNVEV (reference sequence). Trimming removed 2 bases from V and 2 bases from J, with 16 bases in between. CDR3 protein: CASSLSPWGQAYEQYF. The CDR3 DNA reads TGTGCCAGCAGTTTAAGCCCCTGGGGACAAGCCTACGAGCAGTACTTC.

This chain joins TRBV6-5 and TRBJ2-2, with 7 bases lining up with TRBD1. The CDR3 has 15 residues. Trimming removed 4 bases from V and 2 bases from J; junction bases left unmatched: 4. Germline assignment: CDR1 MNHEY and CDR2 SVGAGI. CDR3: CASSSRQGNTGELFF. In DNA form, the CDR3 reads TGTGCCAGCAGTTCGCGACAGGGCAACACCGGGGAGCTGTTTTTT.

In this sample, this clone turned up once. V is TRBV2 and J is TRBJ2-3; D may be TRBD2 (6 bases). V was shortened by 6 bases and J by 0 bases, with 13 bases between the two germline ends. CDR3 size: 15 residues. Germline CDR1 is SNHLY and CDR2 is FYNNEI. The DNA for the CDR3 is TGTGCCAGCAGAGGAGTAGCGGTTAGCACAGATACGCAGTATTTT. Protein sequence: CASRGVAVSTDTQYF.

The genes are TRBV28 and TRBJ2-7; 8 bases align to TRBD1. J gave up 6 bases and V 4 bases, and 5 bases lay outside the gene matches. Germline V gene sequence: CDR1 MDHEN, CDR2 SYDVKM. The CDR3 sequence is 13 residues long. The CDR3 is CASSSGQGGEQYF. The CDR3 DNA follows: TGTGCCAGCAGTTCCGGACAGGGTGGCGAGCAGTACTTC.

The chain links TRBV5-4 to TRBJ1-4, with a weak D call TRBD1 (5 bases). Trimming removed 4 bases from V and 5 bases from J, with 24 bases in between. The CDR3 is made up of 18 amino acids. Germline V lookup: CDR1 SGHNT, CDR2 YYREEE (reference sequence). This CDR3 reads CASSPRAPSSGGNEKLFF. The CDR3 nucleotides are TGTGCCAGCAGCCCGCGAGCCCCGAGTTCGGGGGGGAATGAAAAACTGTTTTTT.

The rearrangement joins TRBV6-6 to TRBJ2-1; possible D gene TRBD1, 6 bases. V was trimmed by 7 bases and J by 8 bases, leaving 12 bases between them. Per germline, CDR1 MNHNY and CDR2 SVGAGI (reference sequence). This CDR3 is 12 amino acids long. The CDR3 here is CASTTGYDEQFF. CDR3 coding DNA: TGTGCCAGCACCACAGGGTACGATGAGCAGTTCTTC.

Only one count was recorded for this clone. The chain has TRBV10-3 and TRBJ2-7; 8 nucleotides match TRBD1. V was clipped by 10 bases and J by 4 bases; unmatched bases: 6. Germline lookup yields CDR1 ENHRY and CDR2 SYGVKD. The CDR3 is made up of 12 amino acids. CDR3 in amino acids: CATGDRLYEQYF. The CDR3 nucleotides are TGTGCCACCGGGGACAGGTTGTACGAGCAGTACTTC.

This chain links TRBV30 with TRBJ2-1, with 9 bases identical to TRBD2. The trim removed 0 bases at V and 6 bases at J, leaving 3 bases unmatched. Germline V gives CDR1 GTSNPN, CDR2 SVGIG (reference sequence). The CDR3 is 14 amino acids. The CDR3 loop is CAWSVELAGNEQFF. For the CDR3, the DNA is TGTGCCTGGAGTGTAGAACTAGCGGGCAATGAGCAGTTCTTC.

The CDR3 region has the DNA TGCAGCGTTAGTAAGGGGTCCACCACCTACGAGCAGTACTTC. Protein product: CSVSKGSTTYEQYF. The genes are TRBV29-1 and TRBJ2-7; tentative D call: TRBD1 (5 bases). Germline CDR1 is SQVTM and CDR2 is ANQGSEA. V was cut by 5 bases and J by 2 bases, with 16 bases left in between. This CDR3 has 14 residues.

This clone ranks as medium-sized. The chain couples TRBV15 to TRBJ2-7; tentatively, D is TRBD1 (6 bases). V lost 1 base and J 4 bases, leaving 14 bases between the germline ends. The CDR3 is made up of 15 amino acids. Per the germline V gene, CDR1 is LNHNV and CDR2 is YYDKDF (reference sequence). CDR3 bases: TGTGCCACCAGCAGAGGGTCAGGGGCTGGTTACGAGCAGTACTTC. This sequence encodes CATSRGSGAGYEQYF.

The chain couples TRBV10-2 to TRBJ2-7, with TRBD1 identical over 10 bases. The CDR3 is 16 residues long. After removal of 2 bases from V and 3 bases from J, the junction contained 7 bases not matched to a gene. Per germline, CDR1 WSHSY and CDR2 SAAADI. The CDR3 region is CASSEPRDRGVYEQYF. The CDR3 coding sequence is TGCGCCAGCAGTGAGCCCCGGGACAGGGGTGTCTACGAGCAGTACTTC.